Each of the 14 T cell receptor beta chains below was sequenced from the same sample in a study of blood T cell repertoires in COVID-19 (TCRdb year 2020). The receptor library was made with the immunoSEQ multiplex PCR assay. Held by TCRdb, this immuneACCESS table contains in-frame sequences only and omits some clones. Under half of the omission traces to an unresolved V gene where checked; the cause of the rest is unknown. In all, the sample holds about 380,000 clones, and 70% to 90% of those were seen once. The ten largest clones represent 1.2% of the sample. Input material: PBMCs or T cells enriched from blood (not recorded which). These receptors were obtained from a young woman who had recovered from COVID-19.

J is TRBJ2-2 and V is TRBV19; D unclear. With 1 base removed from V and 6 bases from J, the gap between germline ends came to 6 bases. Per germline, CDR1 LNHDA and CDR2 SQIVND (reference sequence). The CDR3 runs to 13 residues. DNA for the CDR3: TGTGCCAGTAGTATAGTCCGGGCCGGGGAGCTGTTTTTT. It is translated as CASSIVRAGELFF.

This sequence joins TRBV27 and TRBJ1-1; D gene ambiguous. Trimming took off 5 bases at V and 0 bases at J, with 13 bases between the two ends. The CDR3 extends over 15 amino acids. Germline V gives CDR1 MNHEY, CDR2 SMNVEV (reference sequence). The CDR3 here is CASSPAGSMNTEAFF. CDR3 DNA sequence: TGTGCCAGCAGTCCTGCGGGGTCAATGAACACTGAAGCTTTCTTT.

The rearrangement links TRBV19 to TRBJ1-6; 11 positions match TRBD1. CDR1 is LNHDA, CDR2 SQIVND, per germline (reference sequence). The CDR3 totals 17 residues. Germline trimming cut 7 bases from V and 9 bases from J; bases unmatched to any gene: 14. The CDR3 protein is CASTNPRTGGLGSPLHF. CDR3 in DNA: TGTGCCAGTACGAACCCCCGGACAGGGGGCTTAGGTTCACCCCTCCACTTT.

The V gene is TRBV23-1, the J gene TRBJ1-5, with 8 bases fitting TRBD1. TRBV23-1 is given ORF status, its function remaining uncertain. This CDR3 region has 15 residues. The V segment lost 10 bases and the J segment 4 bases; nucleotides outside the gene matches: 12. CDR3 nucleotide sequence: TGCGCCACGCACCGCCGGGACAGGACAAATCAGCCCCAGCATTTT. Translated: CATHRRDRTNQPQHF.

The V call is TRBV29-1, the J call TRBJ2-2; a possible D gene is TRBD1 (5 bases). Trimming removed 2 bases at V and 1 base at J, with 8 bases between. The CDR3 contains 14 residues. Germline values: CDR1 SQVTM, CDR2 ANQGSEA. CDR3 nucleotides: TGCAGCGTTGAACTCAGGGTGAACACCGGGGAGCTGTTTTTT. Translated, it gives CSVELRVNTGELFF.

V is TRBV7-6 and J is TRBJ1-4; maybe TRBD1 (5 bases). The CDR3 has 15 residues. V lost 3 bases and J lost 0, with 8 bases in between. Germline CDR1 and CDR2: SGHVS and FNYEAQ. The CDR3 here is CASSFGGATNEKLFF. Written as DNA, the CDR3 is TGTGCCAGCAGCTTCGGGGGGGCAACTAATGAAAAACTGTTTTTT.

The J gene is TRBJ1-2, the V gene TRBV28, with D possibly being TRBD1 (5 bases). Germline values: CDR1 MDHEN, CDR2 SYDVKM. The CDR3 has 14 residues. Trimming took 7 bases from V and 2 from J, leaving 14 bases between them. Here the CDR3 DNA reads TGTGCCAGCAAACCGTCCGGGGGGAACTATGGCTACACCTTC. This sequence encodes CASKPSGGNYGYTF.

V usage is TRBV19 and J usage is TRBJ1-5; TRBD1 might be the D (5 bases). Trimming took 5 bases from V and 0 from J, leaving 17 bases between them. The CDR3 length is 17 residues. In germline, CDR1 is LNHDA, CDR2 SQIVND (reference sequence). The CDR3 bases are TGTGCCAGTAGTCCCGGGGGAGGACTATATAGCAATCAGCCCCAGCATTTT. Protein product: CASSPGGGLYSNQPQHF.

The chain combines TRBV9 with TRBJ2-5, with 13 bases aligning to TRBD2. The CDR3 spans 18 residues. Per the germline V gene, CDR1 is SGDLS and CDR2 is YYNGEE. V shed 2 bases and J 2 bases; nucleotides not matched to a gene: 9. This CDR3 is CASSVTTSGGAGQETQYF. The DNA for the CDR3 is TGTGCCAGCAGCGTCACAACTAGCGGGGGGGCGGGTCAAGAGACCCAGTACTTC. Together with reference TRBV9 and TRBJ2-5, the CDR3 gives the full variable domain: DSGVTQTPKHLITATGQRVTLRCSPRSGDLSVYWYQQSLDQGLQFLIQYYNGEERAKGNILERFSAQQFPDLHSELNLSSLELGDSALYFCASSVTTSGGAGQETQYFGPGTRLLVL.

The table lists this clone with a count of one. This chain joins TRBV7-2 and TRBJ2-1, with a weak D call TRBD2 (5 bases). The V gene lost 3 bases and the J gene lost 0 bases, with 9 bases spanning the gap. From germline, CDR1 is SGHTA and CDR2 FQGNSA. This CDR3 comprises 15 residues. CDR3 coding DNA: TGTGCCAGCAGCTTTGGTGACTACTCCTACAATGAGCAGTTCTTC. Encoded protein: CASSFGDYSYNEQFF.

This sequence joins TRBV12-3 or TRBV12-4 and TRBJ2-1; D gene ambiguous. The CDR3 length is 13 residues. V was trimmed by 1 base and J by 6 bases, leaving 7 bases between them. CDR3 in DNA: TGTGCCAGCAGTTTAGACTTCGGCAATGAGCAGTTCTTC. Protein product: CASSLDFGNEQFF.

The CDR3 nucleotides are TGTGCCAGCAGTGTCACAGGGGAGAACACTGAAGCTTTCTTT. Its protein is CASSVTGENTEAFF. This chain joins TRBV6-4 and TRBJ1-1, with 7 bases matching TRBD1. The CDR3 covers 14 residues. V was pared by 4 bases and J by 1 base, with 3 bases of the junction left unmatched. In germline, CDR1 is MRHNA, CDR2 SNTAGT.

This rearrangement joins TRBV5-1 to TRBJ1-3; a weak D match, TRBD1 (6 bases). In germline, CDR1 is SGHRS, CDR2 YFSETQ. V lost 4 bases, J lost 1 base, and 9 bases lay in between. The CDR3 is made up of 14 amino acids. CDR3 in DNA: TGCGCCAGCAGCCACGGGACATCTGGAAACACCATATATTTT. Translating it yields CASSHGTSGNTIYF.

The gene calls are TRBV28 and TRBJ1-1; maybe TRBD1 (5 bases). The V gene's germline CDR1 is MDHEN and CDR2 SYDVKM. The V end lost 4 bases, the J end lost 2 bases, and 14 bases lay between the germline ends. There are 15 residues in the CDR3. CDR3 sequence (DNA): TGTGCCAGCAGTTCCAGGGTGGGGTTAAACACTGAAGCTTTCTTT. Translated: CASSSRVGLNTEAFF.